These 25 T cell receptor beta chains were sequenced from one sample in a study of T cell clonotyping in hematopoietic cell transplantation. Profiling relied on immunoSEQ multiplex PCR, and the TCRdb table lists in-frame clones only, not all of them. Of about 9,400 clones in the sample, around 79% were seen once. The sequenced sample was PBMCs, obtained 180 days after allogeneic stem cell transplant. The receptors come from a male patient between 40 and 49 years old who had an allogeneic stem cell transplant from a related donor, so the T cells may come from the graft donor. Some clones in this sample may be carry-over from other donors' samples.

V is TRBV4-3 and J is TRBJ2-1; D possibly uses TRBD1 or TRBD2 (5 bases each). V was trimmed by 0 bases and J by 9 bases, leaving 12 bases between them. The CDR3 has 14 amino acids. The germline CDR1 and CDR2 sequences are LGHNA and YSLEER. The CDR3 DNA follows: TGCGCCAGCAGCCAAGACAGGGTGAGCGGTGAGCAGTTCTTC. Translation gives CASSQDRVSGEQFF.

V and J are TRBV27 and TRBJ2-5, with 14 positions matching TRBD2. V shed 5 bases and J 5 bases; nucleotides not matched to a gene: 7. The germline CDR1 and CDR2 sequences are MNHEY and SMNVEV (reference sequence). The CDR3 has 16 amino acids. CDR3 in amino acids: CASSRTSGGLGETQYF. DNA of the CDR3: TGTGCCAGCAGTCGGACTAGCGGGGGGCTGGGGGAGACCCAGTACTTC.

The chain recombines TRBV7-2 with TRBJ2-1; TRBD2 matches 7 bases. This CDR3 is built from 15 residues. V dropped 3 bases and J dropped 3; count of bases not matched to a gene: 5. In germline, CDR1 is SGHTA, CDR2 FQGNSA. The CDR3 sequence: CASSLTSYGYNEQFF. The DNA for the CDR3 is TGTGCCAGCAGCTTGACTAGCTATGGCTACAATGAGCAGTTCTTC.

The rearrangement uses TRBV9 and TRBJ2-5; no reliable D call. V was cut by 0 bases and J by 2 bases, with 8 bases left in between. CDR3 length equals 14 residues. In germline, CDR1 is SGDLS, CDR2 YYNGEE. The CDR3 region is CASSVVPDQETQYF. The CDR3 bases are TGTGCCAGCAGCGTAGTTCCGGATCAAGAGACCCAGTACTTC. The variable domain in full, completed from reference TRBV9 and TRBJ2-5, reads DSGVTQTPKHLITATGQRVTLRCSPRSGDLSVYWYQQSLDQGLQFLIQYYNGEERAKGNILERFSAQQFPDLHSELNLSSLELGDSALYFCASSVVPDQETQYFGPGTRLLVL.

The chain employs TRBV7-6 and TRBJ1-4; D possibly corresponds to TRBD1 (6 bases). The V gene's germline CDR1 is SGHVS and CDR2 FNYEAQ. The CDR3 is made up of 13 amino acids. Trimming took off 3 bases at V and 8 bases at J, with 10 bases between the two ends. The CDR3 DNA sequence: TGTGCCAGCAGCTTTGGCAGGGGCGAAAAACTGTTTTTT. This gives the protein CASSFGRGEKLFF.

The chain combines TRBV5-1 with TRBJ2-1, with a possible D match to TRBD1 (5 bases). The CDR3 extends over 15 amino acids. Germline V CDR1 and CDR2: SGHRS, YFSETQ. The V gene lost 3 bases and the J gene lost 4 bases, with 14 bases spanning the gap. The DNA of the CDR3 is TGCGCCAGCAGCTCAACAGGCCAGCTTTACAATGAGCAGTTCTTC. Residues: CASSSTGQLYNEQFF.

This chain connects TRBV7-6 to TRBJ2-1, with a possible D match to TRBD2 (6 bases). The CDR3 totals 15 residues. Germline V gene data show CDR1 as SGHVS and CDR2 as FNYEAQ. V was cut by 4 bases and J by 5 bases, with 15 bases left in between. The CDR3 DNA sequence: TGTGCCAGCAGCTACTACGAAACTAGCCACAATGAGCAGTTCTTC. It encodes CASSYYETSHNEQFF.

J is TRBJ1-5 and V is TRBV30; 8 bases match TRBD1. Unmatched junction bases numbered 11, after V lost 1 base and J lost 9 bases. The CDR3 runs 15 residues. CDR1 is GTSNPN and CDR2 is SVGIG in the germline V gene (reference sequence). Here the CDR3 reads CAWSDNDRGLRPQHF. The CDR3 nucleotides are TGTGCCTGGAGTGATAACGACAGGGGACTACGGCCCCAGCATTTT. The full variable domain, in which reference TRBV30 and TRBJ1-5 provide the parts outside the CDR3, is SQTIHQWPATLVQPVGSPLSLECTVEGTSNPNLYWYRQAAGRGLQLLFYSVGIGQISSEVPQNLSASRPQDRQFILSSKKLLLSDSGFYLCAWSDNDRGLRPQHFGDGTRLSIL.

The V and J genes are TRBV19 and TRBJ2-1; TRBD1 matches 9 bases. From germline, CDR1 is LNHDA and CDR2 SQIVND (reference sequence). CDR3 length equals 15 residues. The trim removed 6 bases at V and 8 bases at J, leaving 11 bases unmatched. The CDR3 nucleotides read TGTGCCAGTAGGGACAGGGGTAACGGAGGGTATGAGCAGTTCTTC. This codes for CASRDRGNGGYEQFF.

The chain has TRBV28 and TRBJ2-1, with D unclear. V lost 3 bases, J lost 3 bases, and 9 bases lay in between. The CDR3 runs 14 residues. CDR1 is MDHEN, CDR2 SYDVKM, per germline. CDR3 region: CASSFGSHYNEQFF. Written as DNA, the CDR3 is TGTGCCAGCAGTTTTGGTAGCCACTACAATGAGCAGTTCTTC.

The chain couples TRBV7-2 to TRBJ2-1, with D uncertain. V was pared by 1 base and J by 6 bases, with 13 bases between. In germline, CDR1 is SGHTA, CDR2 FQGNSA. This CDR3 region has 15 residues. CDR3 bases: TGTGCCAGCAGCTTAGACAGTGGGCTGGCCAATGAGCAGTTCTTC. Amino acids: CASSLDSGLANEQFF.

The gene calls are TRBV5-6 and TRBJ1-2; 7 nucleotides agree with TRBD1. The CDR3 has 14 residues. J lost 0 bases, V lost 4 bases, and 3 bases had no gene match. The germline V gene has CDR1 SGHDT and CDR2 YYEEEE. CDR3: CASSNGQANYGYTF. The CDR3 DNA sequence: TGTGCCAGCAGCAACGGACAGGCTAACTATGGCTACACCTTC.

The V and J genes are TRBV7-6 and TRBJ2-3; 9 nucleotides line up with TRBD2. CDR3 length equals 12 residues. CDR1 is SGHVS, CDR2 FNYEAQ, per germline. V dropped 4 bases and J dropped 11; count of bases not matched to a gene: 4. DNA for the CDR3: TGTGCCAGCAGCTCGCATAGCGGGGGGCAGTATTTT. It translates to CASSSHSGGQYF.

This clone came up once. V gene TRBV19 combines with J gene TRBJ1-1; 9 positions agree with TRBD1. The V gene end was trimmed by 7 bases and the J gene end by 4 bases; junction bases not matched to a gene: 7. The CDR3 sequence is 14 residues long. CDR1 is LNHDA and CDR2 is SQIVND in the germline V gene (reference sequence). The CDR3 nucleotides read TGTGCCAGTAACTCCGACAGGGGGGTCACTGAAGCTTTCTTT. Translating it yields CASNSDRGVTEAFF.

This rearrangement joins TRBV4-1 to TRBJ1-5; 10 bases are shared with TRBD1. This CDR3 contains 16 residues. V shed 3 bases and J 5 bases; nucleotides not matched to a gene: 7. Germline lookup yields CDR1 MGHRA and CDR2 YSYEKL. The CDR3 DNA reads TGCGCCAGCAGCCAGGGACAGGGGTTCAGAGATCAGCCCCAGCATTTT. It codes for CASSQGQGFRDQPQHF.

In its sample, this clone was seen once. The genes are TRBV21-1 and TRBJ1-5. TRBV21-1 is designated a pseudogene. The CDR3 loop spans 17 amino acids. The chain's CDR3 is CASSKEGKDHGDQPQHF. CDR3 DNA sequence: TGTGCCAGCAGCAAAGAAGGAAAGGATCATGGGGATCAGCCCCAGCATTTT.

The chain joins TRBV5-6 to TRBJ2-3; 10 bases are a match to TRBD2. From germline, CDR1 is SGHDT and CDR2 YYEEEE. The V gene end was trimmed by 6 bases and the J gene end by 0 bases; junction bases not matched to a gene: 10. The CDR3 length is 17 residues. DNA for the CDR3: TGTGCCAGCACCTCAGCGGGGGGGCAGGAGAGCACAGATACGCAGTATTTT. It codes for CASTSAGGQESTDTQYF.

The chain uses TRBV5-4 and TRBJ1-1; D uncertain. Trimming removed 2 bases from V and 1 base from J, with 6 bases in between. The germline CDR1 and CDR2 sequences are SGHNT and YYREEE (reference sequence). There are 13 residues in the CDR3. This CDR3 reads CASSFPGNTEAFF. CDR3 coding DNA: TGTGCCAGCAGCTTTCCAGGGAACACTGAAGCTTTCTTT.

This chain connects TRBV5-1 to TRBJ2-3; 11 bases line up with TRBD2. Germline loops: CDR1 SGHRS, CDR2 YFSETQ. V gave up 3 bases and J gave up 4 bases; unmatched junction bases: 13. This CDR3 spans 18 amino acids. The CDR3 is CASSSGTLSGGAADTQYF. CDR3 nucleotides: TGCGCCAGCAGCTCGGGAACACTTAGCGGGGGGGCCGCAGATACGCAGTATTTT.

The V call is TRBV27, the J call TRBJ2-7; 7 bases match TRBD2. This CDR3 is 15 amino acids long. Per the germline V gene, CDR1 is MNHEY and CDR2 is SMNVEV (reference sequence). Trimming removed 4 bases from V and 3 bases from J; junction bases left unmatched: 9. CDR3 DNA: TGTGCCAGCAGTTCACCGGGACTACCCATCTACGAGCAGTACTTC. Translating it yields CASSSPGLPIYEQYF.

The chain employs TRBV29-1 and TRBJ1-1, with TRBD1 matching over 7 bases. Germline-derived CDR1 and CDR2 are SQVTM and ANQGSEA. V trimming: 7 bases; J trimming: 7 bases; junction bases outside the gene matches: 6. CDR3 length equals 11 residues. This CDR3 is CSAETGSEAFF. The CDR3, as DNA: TGCAGCGCCGAGACAGGGAGTGAAGCTTTCTTT.

V usage is TRBV7-2 and J usage is TRBJ2-2; TRBD2 might be the D (7 bases). The CDR3 is 16 amino acids. Trimming left V 3 bases short and J 0 bases short, with 11 bases between. Per the germline V gene, CDR1 is SGHTA and CDR2 is FQGNSA. Written as DNA, the CDR3 is TGTGCCAGCAGCTTTAGGGGGGGCGCGAACACCGGGGAGCTGTTTTTT. Encoded protein: CASSFRGGANTGELFF.

The chain joins TRBV7-3 to TRBJ2-2; 12 bases map to TRBD2. The CDR3 length is 18 residues. The germline V gene encodes CDR1 SGHTA and CDR2 FQGTGA. Trimming at V came to 0 bases and at J to 5 bases, leaving 7 bases not matched to a gene. DNA for the CDR3: TGTGCCAGCAGCTTAACCCTGTCTAGCGGGGGGGCAACCGGGGAGCTGTTTTTT. Amino acid sequence: CASSLTLSSGGATGELFF. The full variable domain, completed using reference TRBV7-3 and TRBJ2-2, is GAGVSQTPSNKVTEKGKYVELRCDPISGHTALYWYRQSLGQGPEFLIYFQGTGAADDSGLPNDRFFAVRPEGSVSTLKIQRTERGDSAVYLCASSLTLSSGGATGELFFGEGSRLTVL.

The rearrangement links TRBV18 to TRBJ1-2; no firm D call. V lost 2 bases to trimming and J lost 4 bases, with 11 bases between them. Germline V gene data show CDR1 as KGHSH and CDR2 as LQKENI. This CDR3 region has 14 residues. CDR3 in amino acids: CASSPSVLGYGYTF. CDR3 nucleotides: TGTGCCAGCTCACCATCGGTTTTAGGCTATGGCTACACCTTC.

This clone showed up just once. The chain joins TRBV5-4 to TRBJ1-2; D is unresolved. The ends were cut back, 1 base at V and 5 bases at J, with 6 bases in the middle. Germline loops: CDR1 SGHNT, CDR2 YYREEE (reference sequence). This CDR3 is built from 12 residues. CDR3 coding DNA: TGTGCCAGCAGCTTGTCGGGGTATGGCTACACCTTC. Residues: CASSLSGYGYTF.